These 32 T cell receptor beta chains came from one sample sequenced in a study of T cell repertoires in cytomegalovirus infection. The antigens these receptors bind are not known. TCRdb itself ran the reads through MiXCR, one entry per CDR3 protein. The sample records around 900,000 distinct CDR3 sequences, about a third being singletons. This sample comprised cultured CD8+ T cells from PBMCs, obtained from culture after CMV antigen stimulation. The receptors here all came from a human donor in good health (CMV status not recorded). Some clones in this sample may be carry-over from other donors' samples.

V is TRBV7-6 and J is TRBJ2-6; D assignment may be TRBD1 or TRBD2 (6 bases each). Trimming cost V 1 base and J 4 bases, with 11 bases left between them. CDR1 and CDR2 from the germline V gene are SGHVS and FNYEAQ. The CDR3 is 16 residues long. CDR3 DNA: TGTGCCAGCAGCTTAGAGGGGGGTGGAGGGGCCAACGTCCTGACTTTC. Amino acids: CASSLEGGGGANVLTF.

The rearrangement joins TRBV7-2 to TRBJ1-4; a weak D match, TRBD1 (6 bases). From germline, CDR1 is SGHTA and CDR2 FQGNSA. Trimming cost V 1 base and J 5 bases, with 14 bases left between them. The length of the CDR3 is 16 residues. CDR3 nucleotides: TGTGCCAGCAGCTTAGTAGGCGGGGGGCGGAATGAAAAACTGTTTTTT. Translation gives CASSLVGGGRNEKLFF.

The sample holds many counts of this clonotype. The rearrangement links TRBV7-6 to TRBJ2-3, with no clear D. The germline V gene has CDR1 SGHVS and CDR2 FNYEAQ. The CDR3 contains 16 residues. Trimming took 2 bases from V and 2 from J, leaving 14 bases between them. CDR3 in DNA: TGTGCCAGCAGCTTATTCAGCTCACCCCTCACAGATACGCAGTATTTT. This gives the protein CASSLFSSPLTDTQYF.

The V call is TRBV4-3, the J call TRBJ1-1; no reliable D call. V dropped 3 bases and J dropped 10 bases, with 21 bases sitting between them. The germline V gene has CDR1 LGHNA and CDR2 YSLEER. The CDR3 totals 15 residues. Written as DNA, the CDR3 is TGCGCCAGCAGCCATGGAGTAAGAGACCCAGTGGGAGCTTTCTTT. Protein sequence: CASSHGVRDPVGAFF.

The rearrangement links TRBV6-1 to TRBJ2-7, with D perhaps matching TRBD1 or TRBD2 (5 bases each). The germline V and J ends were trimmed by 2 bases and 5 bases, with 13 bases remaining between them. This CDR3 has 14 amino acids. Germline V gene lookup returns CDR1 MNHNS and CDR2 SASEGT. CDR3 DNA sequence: TGTGCCAGCAGTGAACGGGGCAGGGTAGACGAGCAGTACGTC. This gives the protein CASSERGRVDEQYV.

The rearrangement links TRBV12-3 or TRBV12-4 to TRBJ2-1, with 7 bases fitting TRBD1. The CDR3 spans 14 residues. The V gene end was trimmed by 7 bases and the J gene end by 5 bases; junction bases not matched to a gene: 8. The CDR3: CASNRQGPNNEQFF. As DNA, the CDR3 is TGTGCCAGCAATCGACAGGGACCCAACAATGAGCAGTTCTTC.

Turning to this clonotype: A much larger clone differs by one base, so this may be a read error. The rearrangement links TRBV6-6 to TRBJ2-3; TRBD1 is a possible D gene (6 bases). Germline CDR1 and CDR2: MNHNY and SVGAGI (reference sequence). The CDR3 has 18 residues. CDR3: CAGSLAPPGDSWADTQYF. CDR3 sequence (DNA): TGTGCCGGCAGTCTTGCCCCACCAGGGGATTCATGGGCAGATACGCAGTATTTT.

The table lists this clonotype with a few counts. The CDR3 loop reads CASRGPSYEQYV. The CDR3 DNA reads TGTGCCAGCAGAGGTCCTTCCTACGAGCAGTACGTC. This rearrangement joins TRBV6-6 to TRBJ2-7, with D unresolved. The V gene's germline CDR1 is MNHNY and CDR2 SVGAGI (reference sequence). This CDR3 spans 12 amino acids. Between the trimmed V and J ends, which lost 6 bases and 1 base, there was a span of 7 bases.

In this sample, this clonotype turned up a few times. The CDR3 reads CASSAAGGTGELFF. The CDR3, as DNA: TGTGCCAGCAGTGCCGCAGGAGGCACCGGGGAGCTGTTTTTT. V and J are TRBV25-1 and TRBJ2-2, with D maybe TRBD2 (5 bases). Germline lookup yields CDR1 MGHDK and CDR2 SYGVNS. Trimming removed 4 bases from V and 4 bases from J, with 10 bases in between. This CDR3 has 14 residues.

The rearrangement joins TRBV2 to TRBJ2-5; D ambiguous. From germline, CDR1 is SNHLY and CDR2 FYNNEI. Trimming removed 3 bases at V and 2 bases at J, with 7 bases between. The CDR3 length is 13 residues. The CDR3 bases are TGTGCCAGCAGTGAGTACACTCAAGAGACCCAGTACTTC. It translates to CASSEYTQETQYF.

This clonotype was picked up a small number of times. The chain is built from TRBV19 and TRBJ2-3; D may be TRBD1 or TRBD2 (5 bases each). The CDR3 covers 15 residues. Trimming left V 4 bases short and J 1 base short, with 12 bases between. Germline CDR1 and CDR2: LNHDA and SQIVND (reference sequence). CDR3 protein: CASSTWGIGTDTQYF. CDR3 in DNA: TGTGCCAGTAGTACGTGGGGGATCGGCACAGATACGCAGTATTTT. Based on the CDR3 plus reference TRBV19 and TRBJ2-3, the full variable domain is DGGITQSPKYLFRKEGQNVTLSCEQNLNHDAMYWYRQDPGQGLRLIYYSQIVNDFQKGDIAEGYSVSREKKESFPLTVTSAQKNPTAFYLCASSTWGIGTDTQYFGPGTRLTVL.

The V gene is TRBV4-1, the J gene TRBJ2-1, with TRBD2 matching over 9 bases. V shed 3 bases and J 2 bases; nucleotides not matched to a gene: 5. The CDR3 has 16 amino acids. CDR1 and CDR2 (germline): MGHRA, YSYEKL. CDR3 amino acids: CASSQVAGDPYNEQFF. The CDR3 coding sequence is TGCGCCAGCAGCCAGGTAGCGGGGGACCCCTACAATGAGCAGTTCTTC.

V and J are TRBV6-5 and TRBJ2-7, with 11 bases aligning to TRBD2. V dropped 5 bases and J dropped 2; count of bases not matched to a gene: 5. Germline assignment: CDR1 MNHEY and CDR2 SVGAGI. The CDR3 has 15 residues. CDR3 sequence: CASSPLAGEPYEQYF. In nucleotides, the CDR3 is TGTGCCAGCAGTCCACTAGCGGGGGAACCCTACGAGCAGTACTTC.

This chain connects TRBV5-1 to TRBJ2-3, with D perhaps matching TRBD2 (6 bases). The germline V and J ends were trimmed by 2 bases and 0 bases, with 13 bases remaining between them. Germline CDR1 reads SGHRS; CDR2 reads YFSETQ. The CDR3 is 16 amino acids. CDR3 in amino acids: CASSFQQRVSTDTQYF. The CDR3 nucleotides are TGCGCCAGCAGCTTTCAACAGCGGGTGAGCACAGATACGCAGTATTTT.

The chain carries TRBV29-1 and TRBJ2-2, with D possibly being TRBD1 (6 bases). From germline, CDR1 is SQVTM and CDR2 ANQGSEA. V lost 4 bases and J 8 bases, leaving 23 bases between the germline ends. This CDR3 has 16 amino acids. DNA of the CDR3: TGCAGCGTTGGTGGCAGGGGAAGGGAAGCCACTGGGGAGCTGTTTTTT. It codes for CSVGGRGREATGELFF.

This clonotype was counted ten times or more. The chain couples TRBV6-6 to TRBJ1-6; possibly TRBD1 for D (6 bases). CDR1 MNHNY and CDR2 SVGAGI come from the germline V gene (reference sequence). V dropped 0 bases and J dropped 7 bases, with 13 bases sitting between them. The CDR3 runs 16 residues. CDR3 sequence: CASSYSAGDVNSPLHF. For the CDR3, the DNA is TGTGCCAGCAGTTACTCGGCAGGGGATGTAAATTCACCCCTCCACTTT.

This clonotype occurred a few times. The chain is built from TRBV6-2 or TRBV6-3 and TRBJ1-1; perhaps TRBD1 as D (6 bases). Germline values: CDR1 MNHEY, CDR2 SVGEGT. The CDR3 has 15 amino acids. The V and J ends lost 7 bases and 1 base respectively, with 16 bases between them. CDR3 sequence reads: CASISPRGTNTEAFF. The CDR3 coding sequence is TGTGCCAGCATTTCGCCGAGGGGGACGAACACTGAAGCTTTCTTT.

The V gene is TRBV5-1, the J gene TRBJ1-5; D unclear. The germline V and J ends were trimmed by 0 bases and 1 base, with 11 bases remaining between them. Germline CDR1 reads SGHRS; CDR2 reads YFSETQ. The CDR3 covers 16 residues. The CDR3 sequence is CASSLGTTESNQPQHF. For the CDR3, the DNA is TGCGCCAGCAGCTTGGGTACGACGGAGAGCAATCAGCCCCAGCATTTT.

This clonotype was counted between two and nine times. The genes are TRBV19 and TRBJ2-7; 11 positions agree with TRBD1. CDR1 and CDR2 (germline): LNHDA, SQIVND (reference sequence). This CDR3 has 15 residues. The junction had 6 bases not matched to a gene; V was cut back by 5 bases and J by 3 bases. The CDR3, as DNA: TGTGCCAGTAGTGGCCGGACAGGGGGCAACTACGAGCAGTACTTC. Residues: CASSGRTGGNYEQYF. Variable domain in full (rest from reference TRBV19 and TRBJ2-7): DGGITQSPKYLFRKEGQNVTLSCEQNLNHDAMYWYRQDPGQGLRLIYYSQIVNDFQKGDIAEGYSVSREKKESFPLTVTSAQKNPTAFYLCASSGRTGGNYEQYFGPGTRLTVT.

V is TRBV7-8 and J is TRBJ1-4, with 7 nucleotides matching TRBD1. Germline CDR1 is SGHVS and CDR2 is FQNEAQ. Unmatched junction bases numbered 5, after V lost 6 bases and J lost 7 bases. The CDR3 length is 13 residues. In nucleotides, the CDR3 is TGTGCCAGCAGAAGGACAGGCCCTGAAAAACTGTTTTTT. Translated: CASRRTGPEKLFF.

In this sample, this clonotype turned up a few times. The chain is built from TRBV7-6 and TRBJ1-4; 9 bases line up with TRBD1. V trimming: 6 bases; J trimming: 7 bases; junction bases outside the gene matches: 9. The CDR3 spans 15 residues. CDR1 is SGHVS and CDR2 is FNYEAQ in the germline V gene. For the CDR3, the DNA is TGTGCCAGCAGTCCCCCGGGACAGGGAGGTGAAAAACTGTTTTTT. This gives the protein CASSPPGQGGEKLFF.

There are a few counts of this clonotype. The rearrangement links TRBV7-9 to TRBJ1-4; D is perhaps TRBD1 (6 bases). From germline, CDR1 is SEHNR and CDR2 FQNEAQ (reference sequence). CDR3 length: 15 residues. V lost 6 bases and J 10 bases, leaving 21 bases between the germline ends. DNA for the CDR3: TGTGCCAGCAGTCATCCAGGGGATTACCAAGTAAAACTGTTTTTT. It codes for CASSHPGDYQVKLFF.

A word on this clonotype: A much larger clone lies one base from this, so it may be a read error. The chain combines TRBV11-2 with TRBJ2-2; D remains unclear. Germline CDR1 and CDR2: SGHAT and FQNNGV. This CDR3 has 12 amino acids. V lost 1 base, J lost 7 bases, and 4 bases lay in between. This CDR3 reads CASSLAYGELFF. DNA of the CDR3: TGTGCCAGCAGCTTAGCGTACGGGGAGCTGTTTTTT.

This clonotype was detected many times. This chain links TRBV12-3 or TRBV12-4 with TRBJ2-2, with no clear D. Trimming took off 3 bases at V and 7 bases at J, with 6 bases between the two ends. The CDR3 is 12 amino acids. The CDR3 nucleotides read TGTGCCAGCAGTTTTGTGGGCGGGGAGCTGTTTTTT. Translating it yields CASSFVGGELFF.

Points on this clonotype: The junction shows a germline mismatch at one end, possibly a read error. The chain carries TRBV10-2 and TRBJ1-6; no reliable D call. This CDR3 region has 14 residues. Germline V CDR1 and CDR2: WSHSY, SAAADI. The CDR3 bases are TGCGCCAGCAGCCCACGACAACCCAATTCACCCCCCCACTTT. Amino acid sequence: CASSPRQPNSPPHF.

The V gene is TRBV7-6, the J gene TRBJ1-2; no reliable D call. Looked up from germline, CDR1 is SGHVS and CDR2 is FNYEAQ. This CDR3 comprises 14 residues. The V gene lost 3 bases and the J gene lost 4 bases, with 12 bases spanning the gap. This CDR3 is CASSFDWGVYGYTF. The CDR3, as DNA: TGTGCCAGCAGCTTTGATTGGGGAGTCTATGGCTACACCTTC.

The CDR3: CASSQKYRALETQYF. The CDR3 DNA sequence: TGTGCCAGCAGCCAAAAATACAGGGCGTTAGAGACCCAGTACTTC. The V and J genes are TRBV14 and TRBJ2-5; TRBD1 might be the D (6 bases). The germline V gene encodes CDR1 SGHDN and CDR2 FVKESK. Trimming pared 2 bases from V and 4 bases from J, leaving 14 bases between. CDR3 length: 15 residues.

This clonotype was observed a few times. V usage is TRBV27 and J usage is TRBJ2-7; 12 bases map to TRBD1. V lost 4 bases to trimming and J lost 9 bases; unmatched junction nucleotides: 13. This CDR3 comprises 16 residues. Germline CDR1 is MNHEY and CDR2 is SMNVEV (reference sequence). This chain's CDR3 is CASSSPGQGAARGQYF. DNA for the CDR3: TGTGCCAGCAGTTCCCCGGGACAGGGGGCGGCTAGGGGGCAGTACTTC.

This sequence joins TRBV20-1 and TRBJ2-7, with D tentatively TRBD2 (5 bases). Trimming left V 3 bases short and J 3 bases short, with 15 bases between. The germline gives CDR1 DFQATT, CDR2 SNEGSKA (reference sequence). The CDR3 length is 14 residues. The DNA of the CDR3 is TGCAGTGCTAGGGGCCAGCGGAGTGACTACGAGCAGTACGTC. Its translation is CSARGQRSDYEQYV.

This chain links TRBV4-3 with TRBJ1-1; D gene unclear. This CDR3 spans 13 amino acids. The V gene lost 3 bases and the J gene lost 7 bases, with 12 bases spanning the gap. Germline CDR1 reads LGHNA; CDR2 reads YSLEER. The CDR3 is CASSHREGFEAFF. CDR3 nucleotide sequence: TGCGCCAGCAGCCATAGGGAAGGGTTTGAAGCTTTCTTT.

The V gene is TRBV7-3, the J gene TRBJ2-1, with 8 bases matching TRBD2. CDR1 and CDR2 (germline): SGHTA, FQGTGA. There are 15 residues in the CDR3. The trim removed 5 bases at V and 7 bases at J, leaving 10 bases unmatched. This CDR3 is CASSRLGGGRNEQFF. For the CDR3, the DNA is TGTGCCAGCAGCCGTCTCGGGGGGGGGAGGAATGAGCAGTTCTTC.

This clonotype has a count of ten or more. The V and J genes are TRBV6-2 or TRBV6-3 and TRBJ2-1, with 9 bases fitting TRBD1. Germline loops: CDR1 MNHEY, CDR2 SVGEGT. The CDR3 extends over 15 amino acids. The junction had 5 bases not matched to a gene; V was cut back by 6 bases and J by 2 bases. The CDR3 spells CASSRDREPYNEQFF. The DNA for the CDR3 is TGTGCCAGCAGCCGGGACAGGGAGCCCTACAATGAGCAGTTCTTC.